Shown below are 19 T cell receptor beta chains from a single sample sequenced in a study of blood T cell repertoires in COVID-19. The repertoire was sequenced with immunoSEQ multiplex PCR; TCRdb's copy has only in-frame clones and lacks some. Here the sample spans a few hundred thousand clones, around 82% being singletons. The sequenced sample was PBMCs or T cells enriched from blood (not recorded which). The receptors stem from a woman aged 35 to 49 with acute COVID-19.

This clone has just one count. The chain couples TRBV28 to TRBJ1-4; TRBD1 matches 8 bases. Germline V gives CDR1 MDHEN, CDR2 SYDVKM. The CDR3 loop spans 16 amino acids. The junction had 9 bases not matched to a gene; V was cut back by 5 bases and J by 4 bases. As DNA, the CDR3 is TGTGCCAGCAGTCTCGTAGACAGGGGAAGTAATGAAAAACTGTTTTTT. Protein: CASSLVDRGSNEKLFF.

This chain connects TRBV4-2 to TRBJ2-5, with 9 bases that match TRBD2. V lost 0 bases to trimming and J lost 1 base; unmatched junction nucleotides: 0. The CDR3 is made up of 15 amino acids. Germline V lookup: CDR1 LGHNA, CDR2 YNFKEQ. The DNA for the CDR3 is TGTGCCAGCAGCCAAGAGCGGGGGGGCCAAGAGACCCAGTACTTC. It codes for CASSQERGGQETQYF.

This chain connects TRBV18 to TRBJ2-7; 8 bases match TRBD1. Germline V CDR1 and CDR2: KGHSH, LQKENI. Germline trimming cut 4 bases from V and 1 base from J; bases unmatched to any gene: 9. This CDR3 is built from 16 residues. This CDR3 is CASSRDRGRESYEQYF. CDR3 nucleotides: TGTGCCAGCTCACGCGACAGGGGCCGCGAATCCTACGAGCAGTACTTC.

This clone is a singleton in its sample. The chain carries TRBV10-3 and TRBJ2-7, with D tentatively TRBD2 (5 bases). The CDR3 length is 15 residues. V was cut by 2 bases and J by 0 bases, with 11 bases left in between. Germline-derived CDR1 and CDR2 are ENHRY and SYGVKD. CDR3 bases: TGTGCCATCAGTGAGGGGAGCGTTAGCTCCTACGAGCAGTACTTC. This encodes CAISEGSVSSYEQYF.

The chain's CDR3 is CASSLASSRYNEQFF. In nucleotides, the CDR3 is TGTGCCAGCAGCTTAGCTTCGAGCAGGTACAATGAGCAGTTCTTC. The chain employs TRBV7-2 and TRBJ2-1; D ambiguous. Germline V gives CDR1 SGHTA, CDR2 FQGNSA. CDR3 length: 15 amino acids. Trimming stripped 0 bases from V and 4 bases from J, with 10 bases between.

The rearrangement joins TRBV6-4 to TRBJ2-3; the match to TRBD2 covers 11 bases. J was trimmed by 2 bases and V by 3 bases; bases with no gene match: 4. CDR1 and CDR2 (germline): MRHNA, SNTAGT. The CDR3 contains 16 residues. The CDR3 is CASSELAGEATDTQYF. CDR3 nucleotide sequence: TGTGCCAGCAGTGAACTAGCGGGAGAGGCCACAGATACGCAGTATTTT.

V is TRBV5-1 and J is TRBJ2-1; perhaps TRBD2 as D (5 bases). Germline V gives CDR1 SGHRS, CDR2 YFSETQ. V lost 2 bases, J lost 13 bases, and 22 bases lay in between. The CDR3 extends over 15 amino acids. The CDR3 nucleotides read TGCGCCAGCAGCTTTGACTCCCGACCCGAGGGCCACCAGTTCTTC. Its protein product is CASSFDSRPEGHQFF.

The rearrangement uses TRBV4-2 and TRBJ1-5, with TRBD1 as a possible D gene (6 bases). The ends were cut back, 4 bases at V and 2 bases at J, with 18 bases in the middle. The CDR3 runs 17 residues. Per germline, CDR1 LGHNA and CDR2 YNFKEQ. The DNA of the CDR3 is TGTGCCAGCAGCCGCCTGGGGGGGCCAATAGGCAATCAGCCCCAGCATTTT. Amino acid sequence: CASSRLGGPIGNQPQHF.

This clone was detected once. This rearrangement joins TRBV19 to TRBJ1-5; maybe TRBD1 (5 bases). Germline assignment: CDR1 LNHDA and CDR2 SQIVND (reference sequence). The CDR3 sequence is 13 residues long. V lost 4 bases, J lost 6 bases, and 10 bases lay in between. The CDR3 DNA reads TGTGCCAGTAGTAATGGAAGGGGTCAGCCCCAGCATTTT. Encoded protein: CASSNGRGQPQHF.

This clone was seen just once. The rearrangement joins TRBV5-1 to TRBJ2-1, with 7 bases aligning to TRBD1. V shed 4 bases and J 0 bases; nucleotides not matched to a gene: 4. Germline V lookup: CDR1 SGHRS, CDR2 YFSETQ. This CDR3 spans 15 amino acids. The CDR3, as DNA: TGCGCCAGCAGCCTCCGGGACAGCTCCTACAATGAGCAGTTCTTC. Its translation: CASSLRDSSYNEQFF.

CDR3 nucleotide sequence: TGTGCCAGCGATGGAGGACAGGGTTATCAGCCCCAGCATTTT. This gives the protein CASDGGQGYQPQHF. The gene calls are TRBV2 and TRBJ1-5, with 8 bases fitting TRBD1. After removal of 8 bases from V and 5 bases from J, the junction contained 8 bases not matched to a gene. CDR1 and CDR2 (germline): SNHLY, FYNNEI. CDR3 length: 14 amino acids.

The chain carries TRBV29-1 and TRBJ1-2; D is possibly TRBD1 (6 bases). Trimming took off 4 bases at V and 4 bases at J, with 13 bases between the two ends. The CDR3 has 13 residues. CDR1 and CDR2 from the germline V gene are SQVTM and ANQGSEA. The CDR3 coding sequence is TGCAGCGTTGTGGAGGGGGGGAGCTATGGCTACACCTTC. As protein: CSVVEGGSYGYTF.

This clone was observed a few times. The rearrangement uses TRBV25-1 and TRBJ1-5; 7 nucleotides align to TRBD1. The CDR3 runs 13 residues. Trimming removed 10 bases from V and 2 bases from J; junction bases left unmatched: 5. Germline CDR1 MGHDK, CDR2 SYGVNS. CDR3: CATQGQGNQPQHF. The CDR3 DNA is TGTGCCACCCAAGGACAGGGCAATCAGCCCCAGCATTTT.

The CDR3 here is CASRGTGINQPQHF. As DNA, the CDR3 is TGTGCCAGCAGGGGGACAGGGATCAATCAGCCCCAGCATTTT. The V gene is TRBV6-5, the J gene TRBJ1-5, with 9 bases lining up with TRBD1. Germline assignment: CDR1 MNHEY and CDR2 SVGAGI. The CDR3 is 14 residues long. J lost 3 bases, V lost 6 bases, and 3 bases had no gene match.

In its sample, this clone was seen once. The rearrangement joins TRBV19 to TRBJ2-7; 8 nucleotides agree with TRBD1. CDR1 is LNHDA and CDR2 is SQIVND in the germline V gene (reference sequence). This CDR3 has 14 amino acids. The V segment lost 4 bases and the J segment 6 bases; nucleotides outside the gene matches: 8. CDR3 protein: CASSNRQGAGEQYF. For the CDR3, the DNA is TGTGCCAGTAGTAATCGGCAGGGGGCCGGCGAGCAGTACTTC.

Turning to this clone: The sample holds other DNA sequences that translate to the same CDR3. The rearrangement uses TRBV28 and TRBJ2-7; TRBD2 aligns across 8 bases. This CDR3 region has 14 residues. Germline CDR1 reads MDHEN; CDR2 reads SYDVKM. V trimming: 6 bases; J trimming: 1 base; junction bases outside the gene matches: 5. The CDR3 DNA sequence: TGTGCCAGCAGACGGGGGGGGAGGTCCTACGAGCAGTACTTC. Amino acids: CASRRGGRSYEQYF.

The chain carries TRBV28 and TRBJ2-1, with D possibly matching TRBD1 (5 bases). Trimming stripped 7 bases from V and 1 base from J, with 14 bases between. Per germline, CDR1 MDHEN and CDR2 SYDVKM. CDR3 size: 15 residues. The CDR3 loop is CASMLRVPSYNEQFF. The CDR3 DNA reads as TGTGCCAGCATGCTCAGGGTACCATCCTACAATGAGCAGTTCTTC.

The chain recombines TRBV5-6 with TRBJ2-1; 12 bases are a match to TRBD2. The ends lost 4 bases at V and 6 bases at J; junction bases unmatched: 8. This CDR3 region has 16 residues. Germline V gene data show CDR1 as SGHDT and CDR2 as YYEEEE. The CDR3 DNA reads as TGTGCCAGCAGCCAACTAGCGGGGGGCCCCTCCAATGAGCAGTTCTTC. This translates into CASSQLAGGPSNEQFF. Using reference TRBV5-6 and TRBJ2-1 for the parts outside the CDR3, the full variable domain is DAGVTQSPTHLIKTRGQQVTLRCSPKSGHDTVSWYQQALGQGPQFIFQYYEEEERQRGNFPDRFSGHQFPNYSSELNVNALLLGDSALYLCASSQLAGGPSNEQFFGPGTRLTVL.

This clone was detected a few times. In DNA, the CDR3 is TGTGCCAGCAGCGTAGAAGAAGGGACACCCTTCAATCAGCCCCAGCATTTT. Amino acid sequence: CASSVEEGTPFNQPQHF. The chain is built from TRBV9 and TRBJ1-5; tentatively, D is TRBD1 (6 bases). The V gene's germline CDR1 is SGDLS and CDR2 YYNGEE. This CDR3 region has 17 residues. V was shortened by 0 bases and J by 3 bases, with 16 bases between the two germline ends.